This TCR beta chain was sequenced for a study of cytomegalovirus exposure and HLA in healthy donors. This clone was seen only a few times. PCR amplification relied on 60 Vbeta primers (plus 13 Jbeta primers). Only in-frame clones appear in the TCRdb table, and some are missing; sequencing was by immunoSEQ multiplex PCR. The sample lists 210,000 or so clones, 77% seen once, with less than 3.5% in the top ten. V lost 2 bases and J lost 1; bases outside the gene matches: 1. Germline V gene sequence: CDR1 SEHNR, CDR2 FQNEAQ (reference sequence). The CDR3 is made up of 14 amino acids. Input material: PBMCs. The chain is built from TRBV7-9 and TRBJ1-2; 7 bases fit TRBD1. The TCR sequence derives from a woman in her sixties or seventies in good health and CMV-seropositive. The CDR3 sequence is CASSLTGVNYGYTF. As DNA, the CDR3 is TGTGCCAGCAGCTTAACAGGGGTTAACTATGGCTACACCTTC.